The 13 T cell receptor beta chains below come from one sample, sequenced in a study of blood T cell repertoires in COVID-19. The protocol was immunoSEQ multiplex PCR, while the TCRdb copy is restricted to in-frame clones and leaves out a portion. The sample records a few hundred thousand clones, about nine tenths being singletons. The sample taken for sequencing was peripheral blood. These receptor sequences come from a woman in her fifties or sixties with acute or convalescent COVID-19.

The rearrangement links TRBV11-3 to TRBJ2-7; TRBD2 agrees at 7 bases. In germline, CDR1 is SGHNT, CDR2 YENEEA. This CDR3 contains 13 residues. Trimming cost V 6 bases and J 1 base; bases outside gene matches: 3. The CDR3 region has the DNA TGTGCCAGCAGTGGGGGAGGGTCCTACGAGCAGTACTTC. Protein sequence: CASSGGGSYEQYF.

This clone occurred once. This chain joins TRBV28 and TRBJ2-7; 8 nucleotides match TRBD2. Germline V CDR1 and CDR2: MDHEN, SYDVKM. The CDR3 has 15 amino acids. Trimming cost V 5 bases and J 0 bases; bases outside gene matches: 6. CDR3 protein: CASSTGGEGSYEQYF. CDR3 DNA sequence: TGTGCCAGCAGTACCGGGGGGGAGGGCTCCTACGAGCAGTACTTC. The whole variable domain, filled in from reference TRBV28 and TRBJ2-7, reads DVKVTQSSRYLVKRTGEKVFLECVQDMDHENMFWYRQDPGLGLRLIYFSYDVKMKEKGDIPEGYSVSREKKERFSLILESASTNQTSMYLCASSTGGEGSYEQYFGPGTRLTVT.

The chain links TRBV7-2 to TRBJ1-2; tentatively, D is TRBD1 (6 bases). The CDR3 has 18 residues. With 2 bases removed from V and 7 bases from J, the gap between germline ends came to 26 bases. Germline lookup yields CDR1 SGHTA and CDR2 FQGNSA. The CDR3 bases are TGTGCCAGCAGCTTATCAACAGGGTCTCGCGCAAGATTAGGTGGCTACACCTTC. Protein product: CASSLSTGSRARLGGYTF.

Of note for this clone: One end of the junction does not line up with germline, which may come from a read error. This chain links TRBV27 with TRBJ2-1, with D perhaps TRBD1 (5 bases). The germline V gene has CDR1 MNHEY and CDR2 SMNVEV (reference sequence). The CDR3 is 13 residues long. The CDR3 is CTSTSQGRVEQFF. CDR3 DNA: TGTACCAGCACCTCTCAGGGAAGGGTTGAGCAGTTCTTC.

V usage is TRBV3-1 (or the pseudogene TRBV3-2) and J usage is TRBJ2-1; TRBD2 agrees at 9 bases. J was trimmed by 4 bases and V by 3 bases; bases with no gene match: 7. The CDR3 is 16 amino acids. Germline values: CDR1 LGHDT, CDR2 YNNKEL (reference sequence). CDR3 in amino acids: CASSHTSGYSYNEQFF. CDR3 sequence (DNA): TGTGCCAGCAGCCATACTAGCGGGTATTCGTACAATGAGCAGTTCTTC.

V gene TRBV19 combines with J gene TRBJ1-2; 9 bases align to TRBD1. Losses at the gene ends were 3 bases for V and 6 bases for J; bases not matched to a gene: 8. This CDR3 contains 15 residues. CDR1 is LNHDA and CDR2 is SQIVND in the germline V gene (reference sequence). The CDR3, as DNA: TGTGCCAGTAGTATTAGTAGGGGACAGGGCCATGGCTACACCTTC. It encodes CASSISRGQGHGYTF.

The chain employs TRBV7-9 and TRBJ1-5; TRBD1 matches at 9 bases. The CDR3 consists of 16 residues. The ends lost 3 bases at V and 2 bases at J; junction bases unmatched: 5. CDR1 SEHNR and CDR2 FQNEAQ come from the germline V gene (reference sequence). CDR3: CASSFTGGTGNQPQHF. The CDR3, as DNA: TGTGCCAGCAGCTTCACAGGGGGCACCGGCAATCAGCCCCAGCATTTT.

The rearrangement uses TRBV5-5 and TRBJ1-6; D might be TRBD1 (6 bases). V shed 0 bases and J shed 10 bases, with 20 bases lying between them. CDR1 SGHKS and CDR2 YYEKEE come from the germline V gene (reference sequence). CDR3 length: 17 amino acids. The CDR3 nucleotides read TGTGCCAGCAGCTTGGCCTCGACCTATCAGGGGAACTCACCCCTCCACTTT. It is translated as CASSLASTYQGNSPLHF.

The chain employs TRBV19 and TRBJ1-1; a weak D match, TRBD1 (5 bases). The CDR3 is made up of 15 amino acids. Trimming took 10 bases from V and 0 from J, leaving 18 bases between them. Germline CDR1 is LNHDA and CDR2 is SQIVND (reference sequence). CDR3 protein: CATSGGPEMNTEAFF. The CDR3 DNA reads as TGTGCCACATCCGGGGGTCCCGAAATGAACACTGAAGCTTTCTTT.

The chain links TRBV28 to TRBJ1-5, with D unresolved. This CDR3 has 16 residues. The germline gives CDR1 MDHEN, CDR2 SYDVKM. The ends were cut back, 2 bases at V and 1 base at J, with 12 bases in the middle. The CDR3 region is CASSLTRVWSNQPQHF. CDR3 nucleotide sequence: TGTGCCAGCAGTTTAACGAGGGTTTGGAGCAATCAGCCCCAGCATTTT.

The V and J genes are TRBV27 and TRBJ1-2; 7 bases are shared with TRBD1. The CDR3 runs 13 residues. Germline V CDR1 and CDR2: MNHEY, SMNVEV (reference sequence). Trimming at V came to 6 bases and at J to 3 bases, leaving 4 bases not matched to a gene. The CDR3 protein is CASSRDRDYGYTF. The CDR3, as DNA: TGTGCCAGCAGCCGGGACAGAGACTATGGCTACACCTTC.

This rearrangement joins TRBV10-3 to TRBJ2-5, with 7 bases aligning to TRBD1. V shed 4 bases, J shed 4 bases, and the junction held 6 bases outside the gene matches. Per germline, CDR1 ENHRY and CDR2 SYGVKD. The CDR3 runs 14 residues. CDR3 sequence: CAISATGKGETQYF. CDR3 in DNA: TGTGCCATCAGTGCGACAGGGAAAGGAGAGACCCAGTACTTC.

The chain couples TRBV6-2 or TRBV6-3 to TRBJ2-3; 9 nucleotides line up with TRBD2. Germline lookup yields CDR1 MNHEY and CDR2 SVGEGT. With 0 bases clipped from V and 1 base from J, the junction kept 8 bases outside the gene matches. The CDR3 is 18 residues long. The CDR3 is CASSYSDLAGLRTDTQYF. In DNA form, the CDR3 reads TGTGCCAGCAGTTACTCTGATCTAGCGGGGCTTCGCACAGATACGCAGTATTTT.